A selection of T cell receptor beta chains follows, all from one sample in a study of pediatric ulcerative colitis. Only in-frame clones appear in the TCRdb table, and some are missing; sequencing was by immunoSEQ multiplex PCR. The sample includes 20,000 to 25,000 clones, about 69% of them seen just once. The sample comprised gut tissue. These receptor sequences come from a boy aged 10-17 years with severe ulcerative colitis. Each CDR3 is given with its conserved first and last residue. The D gene is left open where the match is weak. Size is stated for part of the rows, as once, few or many counts, or as a class when the clone is expanded.

>NA|TRBV5-6|NA|TRBJ2-1
CASISGWNRYNEQFF
TGTGCCAGCATTTCAGGATGGAACCGGTACAATGAGCAGTTCTTC
>NA|TRBV19|TRBD2|TRBJ2-1
CASERTSGSYEQFF
TGTGCCAGCGAAAGGACTAGCGGGAGTTATGAGCAGTTCTTC
>few|TRBV4-1|NA|TRBJ2-2
CASSPMTGPGELFF
TGCGCCAGCAGCCCAATGACAGGTCCCGGGGAGCTATTTTTT
>NA|TRBV7-3|NA|TRBJ1-1
CASSLTENTEAFF
TGTGCCAGCAGCCTGACAGAGAACACTGAAGCTTTCTTT
>medium-sized|TRBV6-1|NA|TRBJ2-7
CASSEAWGEQYF
TGTGCCAGCAGTGAAGCCTGGGGCGAGCAGTACTTC
>NA|TRBV27|TRBD2|TRBJ2-5
CASSVVPGLAGETQYF
TGTGCCAGCAGCGTCGTCCCGGGACTAGCGGGAGAGACCCAGTACTTC
>few|TRBV2|TRBD2|TRBJ2-7
CASSEQRDLLEQYF
TGTGCCAGCAGTGAACAGCGGGACCTGCTTGAGCAGTACTTC
>NA|TRBV7-2|NA|TRBJ1-2
CASSFLTDSVSGYTF
TGTGCCAGCAGCTTCCTGACTGATTCCGTGAGCGGCTACACCTTC
>NA|TRBV28|NA|TRBJ2-7
CASSFGPYEQYF
TGTGCCAGCAGTTTCGGACCCTACGAGCAGTACTTC
>few|TRBV6-1|NA|TRBJ1-1
CATNWGRRNTEAFF
TGTGCCACAAACTGGGGGCGGAGGAACACTGAAGCTTTCTTT
>NA|TRBV27|TRBD1|TRBJ1-5
CASSPRQGSPMQHF
TGTGCCAGCAGCCCAAGACAGGGGAGCCCTATGCAGCATTTT
>NA|TRBV18|TRBD2|TRBJ2-7
CASSPPGGSYEQYF
TGTGCCAGCTCACCTCCCGGGGGGTCCTACGAGCAGTACTTC
>once|TRBV5-4|NA|TRBJ1-2
CASSLSANYGYTF
TGTGCCAGCAGCTTGAGCGCAAACTATGGCTACACCTTC
>NA|TRBV2|TRBD1|TRBJ2-7
CASSGGQGYEQYF
TGTGCCAGCAGCGGGGGACAGGGCTACGAGCAGTACTTC
>NA|TRBV5-4|NA|TRBJ2-3
CASSPGDRVDTQYF
TGTGCCAGCAGCCCGGGAGATCGGGTAGATACGCAGTATTTT
>NA|TRBV29-1|NA|TRBJ1-1
CSVAQGSVRNTEAFF
TGCAGCGTAGCCCAGGGGTCGGTGAGGAACACTGAAGCTTTCTTT
>NA|TRBV4-1|TRBD2|TRBJ2-1
CASSHKLAGDYNEQFF
TGCGCCAGCAGCCATAAACTAGCGGGGGACTACAATGAGCAGTTCTTC
>NA|TRBV7-2|TRBD2|TRBJ2-5
CASSLLAGGWETQYF
TGTGCCAGCAGCTTACTAGCGGGAGGTTGGGAGACCCAGTACTTC
>NA|TRBV10-3|TRBD1|TRBJ2-7
CAISEPRQGSVYEQYF
TGTGCCATCAGTGAACCTAGACAGGGGAGCGTCTACGAGCAGTACTTC
>NA|TRBV19|NA|TRBJ2-4
CASSIEAKNIQYF
TGTGCCAGTAGTATAGAGGCCAAAAACATTCAGTACTTC
>NA|TRBV9|NA|TRBJ2-3
CASSSWATDTQYF
TGTGCCAGCAGCTCCTGGGCCACAGATACGCAGTATTTT
>NA|TRBV29-1|TRBD2|TRBJ2-3
CSLTSGRAVTDTQYF
TGCAGCCTAACTAGCGGGAGGGCGGTGACAGATACGCAGTATTTT
>NA|TRBV5-1|TRBD1|TRBJ1-2
CASSEDRYGYTF
TGCGCCAGCAGCGAGGACAGGTACGGCTACACCTTC
>NA|TRBV7-3|NA|TRBJ2-3
CASSLTGVTDTQYF
TGTGCCAGCAGCTTAACGGGGGTCACAGATACGCAGTATTTT
>NA|TRBV7-8|NA|TRBJ1-1
CASSNANTEAFF
TGTGCCAGCAGCAACGCGAACACTGAAGCTTTCTTT
>NA|TRBV19|TRBD1|TRBJ2-5
CASSNLQGFGAQYF
TGTGCCAGTAGTAACTTACAGGGGTTCGGGGCCCAGTACTTC
>few|TRBV4-3|NA|TRBJ2-7
CASSPSDKLNSYEQYF
TGCGCCAGCAGCCCCTCAGATAAGCTGAACTCCTACGAGCAGTACTTC
>NA|TRBV9|TRBD2|TRBJ2-1
CASSPRLAGGYNEQFF
TGTGCCAGCAGCCCCAGACTAGCGGGAGGCTACAATGAGCAGTTCTTC
>NA|TRBV7-3|TRBD1|TRBJ2-7
CASSGDRAHEQYF
TGTGCCAGCAGCGGGGACAGGGCCCACGAGCAGTACTTC
>NA|TRBV11-2|TRBD2|TRBJ2-3
CASSFKVGGTIYTDTQYF
TGTGCCAGCAGCTTCAAAGTGGGAGGGACGATTTACACAGATACGCAGTATTTT
>medium-sized|TRBV11-2|NA|TRBJ2-3
CASSLGGAGDTQYF
TGTGCCAGCAGCTTAGGGGGGGCAGGGGATACGCAGTATTTT
>few|TRBV7-9|NA|TRBJ1-5
CASSPINQPQHF
TGTGCCAGCAGCCCGATTAATCAGCCCCAGCATTTT
>NA|TRBV20-1|NA|TRBJ2-3
CSASLTDTQYF
TGCAGTGCTTCCTTAACAGATACGCAGTATTTT
>NA|TRBV30|NA|TRBJ2-5
CAWSGRASRETQYF
TGTGCCTGGAGTGGGAGGGCCAGTCGAGAGACCCAGTACTTC
>NA|TRBV2|NA|TRBJ2-7
CASSVQGGYEQYF
TGTGCCAGCAGTGTGCAGGGGGGCTACGAGCAGTACTTC
>NA|TRBV10-1|TRBD2|TRBJ2-4
CARLTSGWEVDIQYF
TGCGCCAGGTTGACTAGCGGTTGGGAGGTGGACATTCAGTACTTC
>NA|TRBV15|NA|TRBJ2-1
CATSEPRDEQFF
TGTGCCACCAGCGAACCGAGGGATGAGCAGTTCTTC
>NA|TRBV7-6|TRBD2|TRBJ2-3
CASSPPSGTHTDTQYF
TGTGCCAGCAGCCCTCCTAGCGGGACTCACACAGATACGCAGTATTTT
>NA|TRBV7-2|NA|TRBJ2-7
CASSLLGVSQEQYF
TGTGCCAGCAGCTTATTGGGAGTTTCGCAAGAGCAGTACTTC
>medium-sized|TRBV18|TRBD2|TRBJ2-1
CASSRDGLAAINEQFF
TGTGCCAGCTCACGCGACGGACTAGCGGCAATCAATGAGCAGTTCTTC
>once|TRBV7-3|NA|TRBJ2-3
CASSLGAGFSTDTQYF
TGTGCCAGCAGCTTAGGGGCGGGGTTCAGCACAGATACGCAGTATTTT
>once|TRBV4-1|NA|TRBJ2-1
CASSQEPKPSYNEQFF
TGCGCCAGCAGCCAAGAGCCAAAACCGTCCTACAATGAGCAGTTCTTC
>NA|TRBV18|TRBD2|TRBJ2-5
CASSLTSGRQETQYF
TGTGCCAGCTCACTAACTAGCGGGAGGCAAGAGACCCAGTACTTC
>NA|TRBV11-1|TRBD1|TRBJ1-2
CASSFRDRADYGYTF
TGTGCCAGCAGCTTCCGGGACAGGGCTGACTATGGCTACACCTTC
>NA|TRBV6-5|NA|TRBJ1-5
CASTQLLQPQHF
TGTGCCAGCACCCAACTGTTACAGCCCCAGCATTTT